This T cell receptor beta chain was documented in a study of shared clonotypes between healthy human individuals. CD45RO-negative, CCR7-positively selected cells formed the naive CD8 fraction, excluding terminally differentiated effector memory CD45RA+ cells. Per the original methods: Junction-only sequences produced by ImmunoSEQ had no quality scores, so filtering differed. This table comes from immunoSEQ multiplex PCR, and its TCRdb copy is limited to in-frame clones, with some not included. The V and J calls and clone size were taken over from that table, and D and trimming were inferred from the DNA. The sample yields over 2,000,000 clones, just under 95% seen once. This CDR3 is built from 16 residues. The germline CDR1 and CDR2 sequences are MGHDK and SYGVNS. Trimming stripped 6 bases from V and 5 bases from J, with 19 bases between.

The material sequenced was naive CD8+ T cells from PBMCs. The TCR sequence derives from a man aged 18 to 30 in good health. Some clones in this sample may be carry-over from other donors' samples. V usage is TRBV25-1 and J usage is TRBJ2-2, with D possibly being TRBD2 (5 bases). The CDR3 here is CASSRSGLARTGELFF. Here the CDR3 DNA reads TGTGCCAGCAGCAGAAGTGGCCTAGCAAGGACCGGGGAGCTGTTTTTT.